The clone carrying this T cell receptor (beta chain) was observed once. Its antigen is not identified. This CDR3 is also generated by other DNA sequences in the sample. PCR involved 60 Vbeta and 13 Jbeta primers. Libraries were prepared by immunoSEQ multiplex PCR; TCRdb keeps only in-frame clonotypes and omits some of them. The sample has 150,000 to 200,000 clones, approximately 84% seen once. The data belong to a study of cytomegalovirus exposure and HLA in healthy donors. Study results and limitations: Compared with the approximately 680-donor mean, an Asian-associated ancestry cluster reportedly had fewer N-insertions, according to a later analysis.

The TCR comes from a man aged 50 to 59 in good health and CMV-seronegative. Sequencing used PBMCs.

The CDR3 is CAWSGGFSTEAFF. DNA for the CDR3: TGTGCCTGGAGCGGGGGGTTTAGCACTGAAGCTTTCTTT. The chain combines TRBV30 with TRBJ1-1; maybe TRBD1 (5 bases). The V and J ends lost 3 bases and 4 bases respectively, with 12 bases between them. The CDR3 totals 13 residues. Germline V lookup: CDR1 GTSNPN, CDR2 SVGIG (reference sequence).